Listed here is a single T cell receptor beta chain. Its target is not known. Trimming at V came to 9 bases and at J to 1 base, leaving 8 bases not matched to a gene. CDR1 and CDR2 (germline): MNHEY, SVGAGI. There are 15 residues in the CDR3. Profiled with immunoSEQ multiplex PCR; TCRdb holds only in-frame clones, not every one. The sample holds about 170,000 clones, approximately 92% seen once. The record originates from a study of T cell responses to AZD1222 COVID-19 vaccine. Study results and limitations: There were repertoire samples only from the period after the peak T cell response. Spike-specific TCR repertoires showed rising breadth and depth after two AZD1222 doses. White British ancestry dominated among donors, who included more females, and clonal diversity was possibly underestimated.

Sequenced here: peripheral blood, sampled on day 0 of AZD1222 vaccination. The source of this sequence is an adult in good health. V is TRBV6-5 and J is TRBJ2-1, with 8 bases aligning to TRBD1. Here the CDR3 DNA reads TGTGCCAGAAGACAGGGGATCGTGTCCTACAATGAGCAGTTCTTC. Its protein product is CARRQGIVSYNEQFF.